Presented here are 27 T cell receptor beta chains from one specimen sequenced in a study of blood T cell repertoires in COVID-19. The repertoire was sequenced with immunoSEQ multiplex PCR; TCRdb's copy has only in-frame clones and lacks some. The table shows about 160,000 clones, with roughly 84% occurring only once. Sequencing input: peripheral blood. The receptors derive from a man between 40 and 49 years old with acute or convalescent COVID-19.

The chain links TRBV4-1 to TRBJ1-2, with TRBD1 matching 8 bases. Germline trimming cut 1 base from V and 8 bases from J; bases unmatched to any gene: 9. The CDR3 contains 15 residues. Germline V CDR1 and CDR2: MGHRA, YSYEKL. This CDR3 is CASSQVGTGGAGYTF. For the CDR3, the DNA is TGCGCCAGCAGCCAAGTAGGAACAGGGGGTGCGGGCTACACCTTC.

This chain joins TRBV7-2 and TRBJ1-3; 7 nucleotides line up with TRBD1. CDR3 size: 16 residues. V lost 4 bases to trimming and J lost 0 bases; unmatched junction nucleotides: 6. The germline V gene encodes CDR1 SGHTA and CDR2 FQGNSA. The CDR3 reads CASSSTGTASGNTIYF. The CDR3 DNA is TGTGCCAGCAGCTCGACCGGGACAGCCTCTGGAAACACCATATATTTT.

The V gene is TRBV7-2, the J gene TRBJ2-7, with D maybe TRBD2 (7 bases). Trimming stripped 4 bases from V and 3 bases from J, with 16 bases between. This CDR3 region has 15 residues. Germline-derived CDR1 and CDR2 are SGHTA and FQGNSA. The CDR3 DNA reads TGTGCCAGCAGCTCACCCCGGGGGGCCTTCTACGAGCAGTACTTC. It encodes CASSSPRGAFYEQYF.

The chain uses TRBV5-8 and TRBJ2-3; 10 bases align to TRBD2. Germline V gives CDR1 SGHTS, CDR2 YDEGEE. Trimming removed 2 bases from V and 4 bases from J; junction bases left unmatched: 7. CDR3 length: 16 residues. The CDR3 protein is CASSFGGTSVSDTQYF. The DNA for the CDR3 is TGTGCCAGCAGCTTCGGTGGGACTAGCGTATCAGATACGCAGTATTTT.

This rearrangement joins TRBV11-2 to TRBJ2-2, with 10 bases matching TRBD1. Germline lookup yields CDR1 SGHAT and CDR2 FQNNGV. The CDR3 contains 15 residues. After removal of 5 bases from V and 5 bases from J, the junction contained 5 bases not matched to a gene. The CDR3 nucleotides are TGTGCCAGCAGCCCGACAGGGGGCTTTACCGGGGAGCTGTTTTTT. This translates into CASSPTGGFTGELFF.

The chain carries TRBV5-8 and TRBJ1-1; 9 nucleotides align to TRBD1. CDR1 SGHTS and CDR2 YDEGEE come from the germline V gene. CDR3 length: 15 residues. The J segment lost 10 bases and the V segment lost 6 bases, leaving 16 bases of the junction unmatched. CDR3 loop: CASNPGTGILVGAFF. CDR3 nucleotides: TGTGCCAGCAACCCCGGGACAGGGATACTTGTAGGAGCTTTCTTT.

V gene TRBV4-1 combines with J gene TRBJ2-5; TRBD1 matches 7 bases. The J segment lost 3 bases and the V segment lost 3 bases, leaving 1 base of the junction unmatched. The CDR3 sequence is 13 residues long. Germline CDR1 reads MGHRA; CDR2 reads YSYEKL. Here the CDR3 reads CASSQDRKETQYF. The CDR3 DNA reads as TGCGCCAGCAGCCAGGACAGGAAAGAGACCCAGTACTTC.

This clone was counted a few times. The rearrangement uses TRBV18 and TRBJ1-2; the D is unclear. This CDR3 has 15 amino acids. V lost 5 bases and J 5 bases, leaving 18 bases between the germline ends. The germline gives CDR1 KGHSH, CDR2 LQKENI. As DNA, the CDR3 is TGTGCCAGCTCATCCACCCCGGGAGGATGGTATGGCTACACCTTC. This codes for CASSSTPGGWYGYTF.

The chain carries TRBV18 and TRBJ1-1; unclear D gene. This CDR3 has 16 residues. The V end lost 3 bases, the J end lost 0 bases, and 14 bases lay between the germline ends. Germline values: CDR1 KGHSH, CDR2 LQKENI. This CDR3 reads CASSPNLLNMNTEAFF. CDR3 bases: TGTGCCAGCTCACCGAACCTCCTTAACATGAACACTGAAGCTTTCTTT. The full variable domain, its missing parts supplied by reference TRBV18 and TRBJ1-1, is NAGVMQNPRHLVRRRGQEARLRCSPMKGHSHVYWYRQLPEEGLKFMVYLQKENIIDESGMPKERFSAEFPKEGPSILRIQQVVRGDSAAYFCASSPNLLNMNTEAFFGQGTRLTVV.

The genes are TRBV6-6 and TRBJ2-5; weak D call: TRBD1 (6 bases). The CDR3 loop spans 13 amino acids. The V end lost 8 bases, the J end lost 7 bases, and 17 bases lay between the germline ends. CDR1 MNHNY and CDR2 SVGAGI come from the germline V gene (reference sequence). The CDR3 DNA is TGTGCCAGCGACGTGAACAGGGTTGGGACCCAGTACTTC. Translated, it gives CASDVNRVGTQYF.

The chain combines TRBV12-3 or TRBV12-4 with TRBJ1-5, with D tentatively TRBD1 (5 bases). The CDR3 contains 13 residues. V lost 6 bases to trimming and J lost 2 bases, with 8 bases between them. This CDR3 reads CASRGGGNQPQHF. The CDR3 nucleotides read TGTGCCAGCAGAGGAGGGGGCAATCAGCCCCAGCATTTT.

V and J are TRBV18 and TRBJ2-1, with D maybe TRBD2 (6 bases). This CDR3 has 12 residues. Germline loops: CDR1 KGHSH, CDR2 LQKENI. Deletions cut 4 bases from V and 9 bases from J, with 10 bases between. The CDR3 DNA reads as TGTGCCAGCTCACGGAAGGGAGGTGAGCAGTTCTTC. This encodes CASSRKGGEQFF. Based on the CDR3 plus reference TRBV18 and TRBJ2-1, the full variable domain is NAGVMQNPRHLVRRRGQEARLRCSPMKGHSHVYWYRQLPEEGLKFMVYLQKENIIDESGMPKERFSAEFPKEGPSILRIQQVVRGDSAAYFCASSRKGGEQFFGPGTRLTVL.

The chain recombines TRBV6-2 or TRBV6-3 with TRBJ1-2, with a tentative D call TRBD1 (6 bases). The CDR3 has 15 amino acids. From germline, CDR1 is MNHEY and CDR2 SVGEGT. Trimming shortened V by 7 bases and J by 1 base, and 16 bases separated the two germline ends. This CDR3 reads CASTPSDRVNYGYTF. CDR3 DNA sequence: TGTGCCAGCACCCCCTCGGACAGAGTTAACTATGGCTACACCTTC.

The chain is built from TRBV6-2 or TRBV6-3 and TRBJ1-1, with 8 bases fitting TRBD1. The CDR3 has 15 residues. Germline CDR1 MNHEY, CDR2 SVGEGT. The J segment lost 0 bases and the V segment lost 6 bases, leaving 6 bases of the junction unmatched. The CDR3 reads CASSLWGQVNTEAFF. Here the CDR3 DNA reads TGTGCCAGCAGCCTCTGGGGACAGGTGAACACTGAAGCTTTCTTT.

V gene TRBV7-9 combines with J gene TRBJ1-4, with 8 bases identical to TRBD1. CDR1 SEHNR and CDR2 FQNEAQ come from the germline V gene (reference sequence). J was trimmed by 3 bases and V by 6 bases; bases with no gene match: 9. This CDR3 comprises 16 residues. CDR3 residues: CASRETKQGANEKLFF. In DNA form, the CDR3 reads TGTGCCAGCAGGGAAACTAAACAGGGGGCTAATGAAAAACTGTTTTTT.

The chain recombines TRBV16 with TRBJ1-4, with 12 bases aligning to TRBD1. Germline CDR1 reads KGHSY; CDR2 reads FQNENV. This CDR3 contains 16 residues. The trim removed 4 bases at V and 2 bases at J, leaving 2 bases unmatched. This CDR3 is CASSPGTGGTNEKLFF. CDR3 bases: TGTGCCAGCAGCCCCGGGACAGGGGGCACTAATGAAAAACTGTTTTTT.

This clone was detected only once. The rearrangement links TRBV27 to TRBJ1-2; no clear D. V shed 3 bases and J shed 3 bases, with 14 bases lying between them. The CDR3 covers 15 residues. CDR1 MNHEY and CDR2 SMNVEV come from the germline V gene (reference sequence). This CDR3 is CASSLTGRGDYGYTF. CDR3 nucleotide sequence: TGTGCCAGCAGTTTGACTGGTCGCGGCGACTATGGCTACACCTTC.

Only one count was recorded for this clone. J is TRBJ1-1 and V is TRBV2, with D maybe TRBD1 (6 bases). The germline gives CDR1 SNHLY, CDR2 FYNNEI. The CDR3 runs to 14 residues. V lost 6 bases, J lost 5 bases, and 16 bases lay in between. The CDR3 here is CASRSRSGETEAFF. The CDR3 DNA follows: TGTGCCAGCAGAAGCCGCTCAGGGGAAACTGAAGCTTTCTTT.

The chain combines TRBV12-3 or TRBV12-4 with TRBJ1-5, with TRBD1 matching 7 bases. The ends lost 5 bases at V and 4 bases at J; junction bases unmatched: 2. The CDR3 totals 13 residues. Here the CDR3 reads CASSGQANQPQHF. CDR3 bases: TGTGCCAGCAGTGGACAGGCTAATCAGCCCCAGCATTTT.

The chain carries TRBV30 and TRBJ2-1, with 8 bases fitting TRBD2. The length of the CDR3 is 16 residues. Germline V gene data show CDR1 as GTSNPN and CDR2 as SVGIG (reference sequence). J was trimmed by 0 bases and V by 2 bases; bases with no gene match: 6. The CDR3 DNA reads as TGTGCCTGGAGTCTAGGGCGGGGGGCCTCCTACAATGAGCAGTTCTTC. This encodes CAWSLGRGASYNEQFF.

V and J are TRBV15 and TRBJ1-1, with TRBD1 matching 7 bases. The CDR3 has 16 amino acids. Looked up from germline, CDR1 is LNHNV and CDR2 is YYDKDF (reference sequence). V lost 5 bases to trimming and J lost 3 bases; unmatched junction nucleotides: 12. The CDR3 protein is CATSWESRDSDTEAFF. The CDR3, as DNA: TGTGCCACCAGCTGGGAGTCCCGGGACAGCGACACTGAAGCTTTCTTT.

The chain has TRBV5-4 and TRBJ1-2; 10 nucleotides align to TRBD1. Per the germline V gene, CDR1 is SGHNT and CDR2 is YYREEE (reference sequence). V lost 7 bases, J lost 8 bases, and 8 bases stayed unmatched. The CDR3 loop spans 13 amino acids. The CDR3 DNA follows: TGTGCCAGCGGGACAGGGGCATTTAACGGCTACACCTTC. It yields the protein CASGTGAFNGYTF.

CDR3 sequence: CASSWGRTGGFEKLFF. The CDR3 DNA is TGTGCCAGCAGCTGGGGAAGGACAGGGGGCTTTGAAAAACTGTTTTTT. This chain joins TRBV5-8 and TRBJ1-4; 11 bases match TRBD1. Germline trimming cut 3 bases from V and 7 bases from J; bases unmatched to any gene: 8. Germline CDR1 reads SGHTS; CDR2 reads YDEGEE. The CDR3 contains 16 residues. The whole variable domain, filled in from reference TRBV5-8 and TRBJ1-4, reads EAGVTQSPTHLIKTRGQQATLRCSPISGHTSVYWYQQALGLGLQFLLWYDEGEERNRGNFPPRFSGRQFPNYSSELNVNALELEDSALYLCASSWGRTGGFEKLFFGSGTQLSVL.

In its sample, this clone was seen a few times. The V and J genes are TRBV21-1 and TRBJ1-2. TRBV21-1 is a documented pseudogene. The CDR3 is made up of 15 amino acids. The CDR3 DNA sequence: TGTGCCAGCAGCAAAAAGGAGACCTTTGGCTATGGCTACACCTTC. This translates into CASSKKETFGYGYTF.

J is TRBJ1-3 and V is TRBV25-1; D is uncertain. V lost 2 bases and J lost 0, with 8 bases in between. The CDR3 is 15 amino acids. Germline V gene sequence: CDR1 MGHDK, CDR2 SYGVNS. The CDR3 is CASSEGERSGNTIYF. The CDR3 DNA is TGTGCCAGCAGTGAAGGGGAGCGCTCTGGAAACACCATATATTTT.

This chain links TRBV30 with TRBJ2-1, with 7 positions matching TRBD2. CDR1 and CDR2 from the germline V gene are GTSNPN and SVGIG (reference sequence). V lost 4 bases and J lost 7; bases outside the gene matches: 1. There are 11 residues in the CDR3. The CDR3 DNA reads as TGTGCCTGGATGGGGGGGAATGAGCAGTTCTTC. Residues: CAWMGGNEQFF.

This clone was counted between two and nine times. V usage is TRBV5-1 and J usage is TRBJ2-5; 8 nucleotides line up with TRBD1. The CDR3 totals 15 residues. V lost 3 bases to trimming and J lost 5 bases; unmatched junction nucleotides: 9. Germline-derived CDR1 and CDR2 are SGHRS and YFSETQ. The CDR3 DNA is TGCGCCAGCAGCTATCGGACAGGGACCGACGAGACCCAGTACTTC. This encodes CASSYRTGTDETQYF.